Included here is one T cell receptor (beta chain) sequence, with context. Its antigen is undetermined. Distinct nucleotide sequences in the sample also encode this CDR3. The entry originates in a study of graft-versus-host responses after intestinal transplantation. Only in-frame clones appear in the TCRdb table, and some are missing; sequencing was by immunoSEQ multiplex PCR. Among 80,000 to 100,000 clones listed, approximately 90% were seen once. Germline V gene sequence: CDR1 MNHEY, CDR2 SVGAGI. The V and J ends lost 5 bases and 6 bases respectively, with 19 bases between them. The CDR3 totals 15 residues.

The TCR was taken from a human donor who received an intestinal transplant. The rearrangement links TRBV6-5 to TRBJ1-1; D possibly corresponds to TRBD1 (5 bases). The material was unstimulated CD4+ T cells sorted from spleen or lymph node cells, obtained before intestinal transplant. This CDR3 is CASSASRVVFSEAFF. Here the CDR3 DNA reads TGTGCCAGCAGTGCCTCCAGGGTGGTTTTTTCTGAAGCTTTCTTT.